The 9 T cell receptor beta chains given below trace back to one sample, sequenced in a study of T cells in Graves' hyperthyroidism and ophthalmopathy. The CDR3 regions of TCR beta were amplified from RNA transcripts. Primed by the HTBI set, a first-round RT-PCR was run on the TCR CDR3. TCRdb reanalysed the multiplex PCR reads using MiXCR and keeps one entry per CDR3 protein. The table shows 480,000 or so distinct CDR3 sequences, with 13% to 15% occurring only once. Sequencing was done on a sample of blood. The receptors derive from a woman younger than 35 with Graves' hyperthyroidism.

This sequence joins TRBV5-1 and TRBJ1-4; weak D call: TRBD1 (5 bases). Between the trimmed V and J ends, which lost 2 bases and 6 bases, there was a span of 11 bases. The CDR3 sequence is 14 residues long. Germline values: CDR1 SGHRS, CDR2 YFSETQ. The CDR3 DNA sequence: TGCGCCAGCAGCTTCTCGGGACGTGATGAAAAACTGTTTTTT. Encoded protein: CASSFSGRDEKLFF.

This chain uses TRBV15 with TRBJ1-1; unclear D gene. Trimming removed 2 bases from V and 0 bases from J, with 13 bases in between. This CDR3 has 16 residues. Germline V gene sequence: CDR1 LNHNV, CDR2 YYDKDF (reference sequence). This chain's CDR3 is CATSRLRGSMNTEAFF. In DNA form, the CDR3 reads TGTGCCACCAGCAGATTACGGGGATCTATGAACACTGAAGCTTTCTTT.

This clonotype appeared many times. The CDR3 sequence: CASSPQPNTEAFF. The CDR3 region has the DNA TGTGCCAGCAGCCCGCAGCCAAACACTGAAGCTTTCTTT. The V call is TRBV7-3, the J call TRBJ1-1, with D unclear. The CDR3 extends over 13 amino acids. The germline V gene has CDR1 SGHTA and CDR2 FQGTGA. V was pared by 5 bases and J by 2 bases, with 9 bases between.

This clonotype occurred a few times. The chain carries TRBV7-9 and TRBJ2-7; no firm D call. The CDR3 is 15 residues long. Deletions cut 5 bases from V and 5 bases from J, with 19 bases between. Germline CDR1 reads SEHNR; CDR2 reads FQNEAQ (reference sequence). The CDR3 bases are TGTGCCAGCAGCCCGGCCGGCCGGAGATATAACGAGCAGTACTTC. Amino acid sequence: CASSPAGRRYNEQYF.

This rearrangement joins TRBV10-3 to TRBJ1-1, with D tentatively TRBD1 (6 bases). V lost 7 bases and J 2 bases, leaving 11 bases between the germline ends. Germline CDR1 reads ENHRY; CDR2 reads SYGVKD. The CDR3 sequence is 13 residues long. The CDR3 reads CAINMDRNTEAFF. CDR3 nucleotides: TGTGCCATCAATATGGACAGAAACACTGAAGCTTTCTTT.

Note on this clonotype: At one boundary the junction diverges from the germline segment, which might be a read error. The chain has TRBV7-2 and TRBJ2-4; D unclear. The germline V gene encodes CDR1 SGHTA and CDR2 FQGNSA. CDR3 size: 12 residues. The CDR3 nucleotides are TGTGCCAGCAGCTTAGTCAAAAACGTTCAGTACTTC. Encoded protein: CASSLVKNVQYF.

This clonotype was seen more than once but under ten times. The chain links TRBV4-1 to TRBJ2-1, with TRBD1 identical over 10 bases. The germline CDR1 and CDR2 sequences are MGHRA and YSYEKL. V lost 3 bases to trimming and J lost 7 bases; unmatched junction nucleotides: 12. The CDR3 sequence is 17 residues long. This chain's CDR3 is CASSHSSRTGGWNEQFF. Written as DNA, the CDR3 is TGCGCCAGCAGCCACTCCTCCCGGACAGGGGGTTGGAATGAGCAGTTCTTC.

This clonotype showed up many times. The chain couples TRBV7-6 to TRBJ2-1, with D unclear. The germline gives CDR1 SGHVS, CDR2 FNYEAQ. Trimming pared 5 bases from V and 4 bases from J, leaving 12 bases between. This CDR3 spans 14 amino acids. The CDR3 DNA is TGTGCCAGCAGCGCAGGTCACGGGTACAATGAGCAGTTCTTC. Translation gives CASSAGHGYNEQFF. Combining the CDR3 with reference TRBV7-6 and TRBJ2-1 gives the whole variable domain GAGVSQSPRYKVTKRGQDVALRCDPISGHVSLYWYRQALGQGPEFLTYFNYEAQQDKSGLPNDRFSAERPEGSISTLTIQRTEQRDSAMYRCASSAGHGYNEQFFGPGTRLTVL.

There are many counts of this clonotype. The rearrangement uses TRBV2 and TRBJ2-3, with 11 bases lining up with TRBD2. CDR3 length: 16 amino acids. Germline-derived CDR1 and CDR2 are SNHLY and FYNNEI. V dropped 4 bases and J dropped 1; count of bases not matched to a gene: 4. This chain's CDR3 is CASSGRLAGRTDTQYF. The CDR3 bases are TGTGCCAGCAGTGGCAGACTAGCGGGACGCACAGATACGCAGTATTTT.